The 31 T cell receptor beta chains below come from one sample, sequenced in a study of CD8 T cells in ankylosing spondylitis. Their cognate antigens are unknown. Study results and limitations: There was a TCR beta motif, made of 7 to 9 highly homologous variants, that appeared characteristic of ankylosing spondylitis blood.

Each CDR3 protein is one row after TCRdb ran MiXCR on the 5' RACE reads. The table lists some 800,000 distinct CDR3 sequences, about 11% of them singletons. Sequencing used blood, either unsorted or a sorted T cell fraction (not recorded which). All receptors come from a male donor with ankylosing spondylitis.

DNA of the CDR3: TGTGCCAGCAGCCCTCGGACAGAGAATTCACCCCTCCACTTT. Encoded protein: CASSPRTENSPLHF. The chain uses TRBV7-6 and TRBJ1-6; TRBD1 might be the D (6 bases). The V gene lost 5 bases and the J gene lost 7 bases, with 12 bases spanning the gap. Per germline, CDR1 SGHVS and CDR2 FNYEAQ. The CDR3 loop spans 14 amino acids.

The sample holds a few counts of this clonotype. V is TRBV5-6 and J is TRBJ2-3; 7 nucleotides match TRBD2. The CDR3 has 16 residues. Germline loops: CDR1 SGHDT, CDR2 YYEEEE. J was trimmed by 5 bases and V by 4 bases; bases with no gene match: 13. The CDR3 nucleotides read TGTGCCAGCAGCCGGGGCGGACTAGACGAAATAGATACGCAGTATTTT. This gives the protein CASSRGGLDEIDTQYF.

This clonotype was observed a few times. The J gene is TRBJ1-1, the V gene TRBV6-1; no clear D. Trimming pared 6 bases from V and 3 bases from J, leaving 14 bases between. Germline V gene data show CDR1 as MNHNS and CDR2 as SASEGT. The CDR3 totals 14 residues. The CDR3 bases are TGTGCCAGCAGACCCCGGCCTGGGGACACTGAAGCTTTCTTT. This encodes CASRPRPGDTEAFF.

V usage is TRBV20-1 and J usage is TRBJ2-7; 7 bases line up with TRBD1. Germline CDR1 reads DFQATT; CDR2 reads SNEGSKA (reference sequence). The CDR3 extends over 14 amino acids. V dropped 3 bases and J dropped 2; count of bases not matched to a gene: 7. For the CDR3, the DNA is TGCAGTGCTAGCCCGAACAGGGGTACCTACGAGCAGTACTTC. This gives the protein CSASPNRGTYEQYF.

This clonotype was recorded at least ten times. V gene TRBV29-1 combines with J gene TRBJ2-7, with 7 nucleotides matching TRBD1. Per germline, CDR1 SQVTM and CDR2 ANQGSEA. Unmatched junction bases numbered 13, after V lost 7 bases and J lost 7 bases. The CDR3 runs to 13 residues. Here the CDR3 reads CSAGTAPLREQYF. The CDR3 DNA reads TGCAGCGCCGGGACAGCCCCCCTCCGTGAGCAGTACTTC.

The gene calls are TRBV21-1 and TRBJ1-5; TRBD1 was called by the table and not checked on the DNA. TRBV21-1 is labeled a pseudogene. The CDR3 extends over 16 amino acids. Here the CDR3 reads CASSKALQGERQPQHF. CDR3 sequence (DNA): TGTGCCAGCAGCAAAGCCCTACAGGGGGAGAGACAGCCCCAGCATTTT.

This chain uses TRBV4-2 with TRBJ1-2; D is undetermined. The CDR3 consists of 16 residues. The germline gives CDR1 LGHNA, CDR2 YNFKEQ. V lost 4 bases, J lost 1 base, and 16 bases lay in between. The CDR3, as DNA: TGTGCCAGCAGCCCTATCAAAAAAGACCTTAACTATGGCTACACCTTC. The encoded protein is CASSPIKKDLNYGYTF.

J is TRBJ1-1 and V is TRBV7-2; D perhaps matches TRBD1 (6 bases). Germline V gives CDR1 SGHTA, CDR2 FQGNSA. CDR3 length: 14 residues. Deletions cut 1 base from V and 10 bases from J, with 16 bases between. The CDR3 region has the DNA TGTGCCAGCAGCTTAGACACAGGGTTATCGGGAGCTTTCTTT. This gives the protein CASSLDTGLSGAFF.

The table lists this clonotype with many counts. DNA for the CDR3: TGCGCCAGCAGCCCCTTGACTAGCGGATCCTACGAGCAGTACTTC. This codes for CASSPLTSGSYEQYF. This chain joins TRBV5-1 and TRBJ2-7; 9 bases fit TRBD2. Germline V gives CDR1 SGHRS, CDR2 YFSETQ. The length of the CDR3 is 15 residues. Trimming at V came to 4 bases and at J to 1 base, leaving 6 bases not matched to a gene.

The chain links TRBV20-1 to TRBJ2-1; 9 positions agree with TRBD2. CDR3 length: 16 amino acids. The trim removed 4 bases at V and 2 bases at J, leaving 9 bases unmatched. Looked up from germline, CDR1 is DFQATT and CDR2 is SNEGSKA (reference sequence). CDR3 DNA: TGCAGTGCTATATTTAGCGGGAGTACTCCCTACAATGAGCAGTTCTTC. It yields the protein CSAIFSGSTPYNEQFF.

J is TRBJ2-5 and V is TRBV28, with 9 bases that match TRBD2. Trimming took 4 bases from V and 5 from J; bases not matched to a gene: 11. The germline gives CDR1 MDHEN, CDR2 SYDVKM. This CDR3 has 16 residues. In nucleotides, the CDR3 is TGTGCCAGCAGTTCGACCGGGACTAGCAAGGGTGAGACCCAGTACTTC. Protein: CASSSTGTSKGETQYF.

This clonotype appeared once. The rearrangement uses TRBV6-5 and TRBJ2-2, with no clear D. The CDR3 runs 16 residues. In germline, CDR1 is MNHEY, CDR2 SVGAGI. The ends were cut back, 0 bases at V and 0 bases at J, with 8 bases in the middle. CDR3 region: CASSYSRVSNTGELFF. CDR3 nucleotides: TGTGCCAGCAGTTACTCTCGGGTCTCGAACACCGGGGAGCTGTTTTTT.

The CDR3 nucleotides are TGTGCCAGCAGCCCTCGGACGTACCACGACGAGGAGCAGTACTTC. Its protein is CASSPRTYHDEEQYF. J is TRBJ2-7 and V is TRBV4-2; D uncertain. Germline V CDR1 and CDR2: LGHNA, YNFKEQ. The CDR3 length is 15 residues. V lost 4 bases and J 7 bases, leaving 20 bases between the germline ends.

This clonotype was found a few times. The chain joins TRBV20-1 to TRBJ1-5; D remains unclear. V was clipped by 4 bases and J by 2 bases, with 9 bases between them. Looked up from germline, CDR1 is DFQATT and CDR2 is SNEGSKA (reference sequence). CDR3 length: 13 amino acids. The CDR3: CSATGWGNQPQHF. The CDR3 DNA reads as TGCAGTGCTACCGGGTGGGGCAATCAGCCCCAGCATTTT.

This clonotype was detected a few times. J is TRBJ2-7 and V is TRBV18; tentatively, D is TRBD2 (5 bases). V lost 3 bases to trimming and J lost 4 bases, with 10 bases between them. The CDR3 has 13 residues. The germline CDR1 and CDR2 sequences are KGHSH and LQKENI. The CDR3 sequence is CASSPQRSYEQYF. The CDR3 DNA reads as TGTGCCAGCTCACCCCAGCGGTCGTACGAGCAGTACTTC.

The J gene is TRBJ2-1, the V gene TRBV5-4; no clear D gene. Trimming removed 4 bases at V and 5 bases at J, with 10 bases between. The CDR3 is 13 residues long. CDR1 SGHNT and CDR2 YYREEE come from the germline V gene (reference sequence). CDR3 DNA sequence: TGTGCCAGCAGCCCCCCAACGCACAATGAGCAGTTCTTC. Amino acid sequence: CASSPPTHNEQFF.

The sample holds a few counts of this clonotype. This chain connects TRBV20-1 to TRBJ1-5; D not certain. V dropped 5 bases and J dropped 5 bases, with 10 bases sitting between them. Germline CDR1 is DFQATT and CDR2 is SNEGSKA (reference sequence). The CDR3 length is 12 residues. The CDR3 spells CSAGRIDQPQHF. The CDR3 region has the DNA TGCAGTGCTGGTCGTATTGATCAGCCCCAGCATTTT.

This clonotype was found many times. The chain links TRBV7-9 to TRBJ2-1, with TRBD2 identical over 8 bases. Germline trimming cut 5 bases from V and 7 bases from J; bases unmatched to any gene: 13. The V gene's germline CDR1 is SEHNR and CDR2 FQNEAQ (reference sequence). This CDR3 contains 16 residues. CDR3 loop: CASSLPRGAKGNEQFF. As DNA, the CDR3 is TGTGCCAGCAGCCTACCGCGGGGGGCCAAGGGGAATGAGCAGTTCTTC.

This clonotype showed up just a few times. The chain is built from TRBV2 and TRBJ2-7, with D possibly being TRBD2 (5 bases). The CDR3 is 13 residues long. V was cut by 7 bases and J by 4 bases, with 14 bases left in between. Germline V gene data show CDR1 as SNHLY and CDR2 as FYNNEI. The CDR3 region is CASTPEVLYEQYF. CDR3 coding DNA: TGTGCCAGCACCCCGGAGGTTCTTTACGAGCAGTACTTC.

V is TRBV29-1 and J is TRBJ2-5; D ambiguous. The V gene's germline CDR1 is SQVTM and CDR2 ANQGSEA. Trimming pared 5 bases from V and 0 bases from J, leaving 4 bases between. This CDR3 is built from 11 residues. The CDR3 loop is CSVNYQETQYF. DNA for the CDR3: TGCAGCGTTAACTACCAAGAGACCCAGTACTTC.

This clonotype was recorded a few times. CDR3 in DNA: TGCGCCAGCAGCACCCGGGCCACTTCGGAAAAACTGTTTTTT. Translated, it gives CASSTRATSEKLFF. The chain links TRBV5-1 to TRBJ1-4; D is uncertain. This CDR3 has 14 residues. Trimming cost V 4 bases and J 8 bases, with 15 bases left between them. Germline V gene sequence: CDR1 SGHRS, CDR2 YFSETQ.

In DNA, the CDR3 is TGCAGTGCTGCGTCAAGCCATCTCTACGAGCAGTACTTC. Its protein product is CSAASSHLYEQYF. The chain employs TRBV20-1 and TRBJ2-7; D unclear. V dropped 5 bases and J dropped 3 bases, with 14 bases sitting between them. CDR3 length: 13 residues. Germline V gene lookup returns CDR1 DFQATT and CDR2 SNEGSKA (reference sequence).

The J gene is TRBJ1-2, the V gene TRBV5-1; 7 nucleotides align to TRBD1. The CDR3 is 14 residues long. Germline values: CDR1 SGHRS, CDR2 YFSETQ. V shed 3 bases and J 6 bases; nucleotides not matched to a gene: 8. This CDR3 reads CASSSGQEWDGYTF. The DNA for the CDR3 is TGCGCCAGCAGCTCCGGACAGGAATGGGATGGCTACACCTTC.

This clonotype was seen more than once but under ten times. The V gene is TRBV4-2, the J gene TRBJ2-4, with D possibly TRBD1 on 7 matching bases. The CDR3 sequence is 19 residues long. The V end lost 0 bases, the J end lost 2 bases, and 20 bases lay between the germline ends. The germline V gene has CDR1 LGHNA and CDR2 YNFKEQ. For the CDR3, the DNA is TGTGCCAGCAGCCAAGATCCTCCTGCGACAGGGAGGACCAAAAACATTCAGTACTTC. It specifies CASSQDPPATGRTKNIQYF.

The gene calls are TRBV28 and TRBJ1-5; 7 positions match TRBD1. Trimming cost V 8 bases and J 7 bases; bases outside gene matches: 14. The germline CDR1 and CDR2 sequences are MDHEN and SYDVKM. The CDR3 loop spans 15 amino acids. CDR3 nucleotide sequence: TGTGCCAGCTCACCGACAGGGTATACAAAGCAGCCCCAGCATTTT. Its protein is CASSPTGYTKQPQHF. Full variable domain (rest looked up from reference TRBV28 and TRBJ1-5): DVKVTQSSRYLVKRTGEKVFLECVQDMDHENMFWYRQDPGLGLRLIYFSYDVKMKEKGDIPEGYSVSREKKERFSLILESASTNQTSMYLCASSPTGYTKQPQHFGDGTRLSIL.

This clonotype was detected many times. The chain carries TRBV20-1 and TRBJ2-5, with D possibly being TRBD1 (6 bases). V was cut by 0 bases and J by 4 bases, with 18 bases left in between. Germline V lookup: CDR1 DFQATT, CDR2 SNEGSKA (reference sequence). This CDR3 contains 16 residues. The CDR3 reads CSARDSNRAWRETQYF. As DNA, the CDR3 is TGCAGTGCTAGAGATTCGAACAGGGCTTGGCGAGAGACCCAGTACTTC.

This clonotype was seen ten or more times. The V call is TRBV6-1, the J call TRBJ1-2; 11 bases are a match to TRBD1. The CDR3 sequence is 14 residues long. Germline V gene lookup returns CDR1 MNHNS and CDR2 SASEGT. Losses at the gene ends were 5 bases for V and 8 bases for J; bases not matched to a gene: 7. The DNA for the CDR3 is TGTGCCAGCAGTAGTCCGGGACAGGGGGACGGCTACACCTTC. As protein: CASSSPGQGDGYTF.

The J gene is TRBJ2-5, the V gene TRBV6-5, with unresolved D. From germline, CDR1 is MNHEY and CDR2 SVGAGI. CDR3 length equals 15 residues. V gave up 4 bases and J gave up 0 bases, with 12 bases separating them. Here the CDR3 DNA reads TGTGCCAGCAGTTCAAAATGGGGTAACCAAGAGACCCAGTACTTC. Translation gives CASSSKWGNQETQYF.

This clonotype was picked up a small number of times. The chain combines TRBV28 with TRBJ1-3, with no clear D. The CDR3 spans 14 residues. The V end lost 5 bases, the J end lost 0 bases, and 8 bases lay between the germline ends. The germline gives CDR1 MDHEN, CDR2 SYDVKM. The CDR3 here is CASSQKYSGNTIYF. The DNA for the CDR3 is TGTGCCAGCAGTCAAAAATACTCTGGAAACACCATATATTTT.

Only a few counts were recorded for this clonotype. The rearrangement links TRBV28 to TRBJ2-3; D tentatively reads TRBD1 or TRBD2 (5 bases each). Germline loops: CDR1 MDHEN, CDR2 SYDVKM. The CDR3 spans 16 residues. Trimming left V 6 bases short and J 1 base short, with 17 bases between. The CDR3 DNA reads as TGTGCCAGCAGCCCCCAGGGAGCGGATGGCACAGATACGCAGTATTTT. Translated: CASSPQGADGTDTQYF. The full variable domain, with the rest looked up from reference TRBV28 and TRBJ2-3, is DVKVTQSSRYLVKRTGEKVFLECVQDMDHENMFWYRQDPGLGLRLIYFSYDVKMKEKGDIPEGYSVSREKKERFSLILESASTNQTSMYLCASSPQGADGTDTQYFGPGTRLTVL.

This clonotype was seen only a few times. The chain uses TRBV20-1 and TRBJ2-5, with TRBD2 identical over 7 bases. V trimming: 4 bases; J trimming: 4 bases; junction bases outside the gene matches: 6. CDR1 is DFQATT, CDR2 SNEGSKA, per germline (reference sequence). The CDR3 runs to 13 residues. The CDR3 loop is CSAIKPGGETQYF. CDR3 nucleotides: TGCAGTGCTATAAAACCGGGAGGAGAGACCCAGTACTTC.